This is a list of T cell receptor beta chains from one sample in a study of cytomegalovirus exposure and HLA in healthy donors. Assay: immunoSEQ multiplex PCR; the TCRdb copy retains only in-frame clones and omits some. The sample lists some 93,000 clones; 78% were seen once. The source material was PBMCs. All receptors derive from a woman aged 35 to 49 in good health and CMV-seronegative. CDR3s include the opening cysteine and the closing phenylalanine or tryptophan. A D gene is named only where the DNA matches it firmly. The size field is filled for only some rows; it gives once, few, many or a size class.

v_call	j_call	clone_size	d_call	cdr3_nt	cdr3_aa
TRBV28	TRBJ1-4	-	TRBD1	TGTGCCAGCAGTTTATGGAGGACAGGGGAGGACGAAAAACTGTTTTTT	CASSLWRTGEDEKLFF
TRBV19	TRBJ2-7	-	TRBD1	TGTGCCAGTAGTCGGGACAGCTACGAGCAGTACTTC	CASSRDSYEQYF
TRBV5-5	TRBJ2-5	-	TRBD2	TGTGCCAGCAGCTTTCTAGCGGGAGCCCAAGAGACCCAGTACTTC	CASSFLAGAQETQYF
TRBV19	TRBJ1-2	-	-	TGTGCCAGTAGTGTTGGACTGAACAACTATGGCTACACCTTC	CASSVGLNNYGYTF
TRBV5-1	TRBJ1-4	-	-	TGCGCCAGCCGGGTTGCAACTAATGAAAAACTGTTTTTT	CASRVATNEKLFF
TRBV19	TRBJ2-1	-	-	TGTGCCAGTAGTATAACAGGATACAATGAGCAGTTCTTC	CASSITGYNEQFF
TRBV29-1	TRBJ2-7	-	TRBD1	TGCAGCGTTGATGGACAGGGGGTCTACGAGCAGTACTTC	CSVDGQGVYEQYF
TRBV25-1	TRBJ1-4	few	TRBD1	TGTGCCAGCAGTGAAACTACAGGGGGCAGGGGGGATGAAAAACTGTTTTTT	CASSETTGGRGDEKLFF
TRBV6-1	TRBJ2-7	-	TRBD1	TGTGCCAGCAGGTTGACAGGGGGACCCTACGAGCAGTACTTC	CASRLTGGPYEQYF
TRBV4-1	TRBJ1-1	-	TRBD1	TGCGCCAGCAGCCAAGACCTTGGGGCAGGGGGTATGAACACTGAAGCTTTCTTT	CASSQDLGAGGMNTEAFF
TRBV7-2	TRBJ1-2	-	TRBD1	TGTGCCAGCAGCTTAAGTGGGACAGGGGGCGAAAGGGGCTACACCTTC	CASSLSGTGGERGYTF
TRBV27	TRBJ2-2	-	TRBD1	TGTGCCAGCAGTTCCTCGGGACAGGCGTACACCGGGGAGCTGTTTTTT	CASSSSGQAYTGELFF
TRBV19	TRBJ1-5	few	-	TGTGCCAGTAGCAATTCAGGGGCTAGCAATCAGCCCCAGCATTTT	CASSNSGASNQPQHF
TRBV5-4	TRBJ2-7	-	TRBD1	TGTGCCAGCAGCGGGGACAGGGGCTCCTACGAGCAGTACTTC	CASSGDRGSYEQYF
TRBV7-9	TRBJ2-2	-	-	TGTGCCAGCAGCCCCTCGACAGTATCCGGGGAGCTGTTTTTT	CASSPSTVSGELFF
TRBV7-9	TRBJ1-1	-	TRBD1	TGTGCCAGCAGACGACAGGGGCCTGAAGCTTTCTTT	CASRRQGPEAFF
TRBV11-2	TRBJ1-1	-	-	TGTGCCAGCAGCTTAGGAGGGTGGAACACTGAAGCTTTCTTT	CASSLGGWNTEAFF
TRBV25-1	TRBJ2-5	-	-	TGTGCCAGCAGTGAATACAGGGCCCAAGAGACCCAGTACTTC	CASSEYRAQETQYF
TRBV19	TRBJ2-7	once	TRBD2	TGTGCCACGGGACTAGCGGCCTCCTACGAGCAGTACTTC	CATGLAASYEQYF
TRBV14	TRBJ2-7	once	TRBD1	TGTGCCAGCAGCCGGCTGGGGACAGGGAAGATGCACGAGCAGTACTTC	CASSRLGTGKMHEQYF
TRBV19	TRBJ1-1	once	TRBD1	TGTGCCAGTAGCCCCAGGGGGCGTAGCACTGAAGCTTTCTTT	CASSPRGRSTEAFF
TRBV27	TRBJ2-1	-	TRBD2	TGTGCCAGCACCGAACTAGCGGGAAGGGTCAATGAGCAGTTCTTC	CASTELAGRVNEQFF
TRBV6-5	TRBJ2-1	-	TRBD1	TGTGCCAGCAGTTACGGGACAGGGACGCATGAGCAGTTCTTC	CASSYGTGTHEQFF
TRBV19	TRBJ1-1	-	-	TGTGCCAGTAGTATAGACAGGGGGAACACTGAAGCTTTCTTT	CASSIDRGNTEAFF
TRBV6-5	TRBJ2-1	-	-	TGTGCCAGCAGTTTCGGACTTCGCAATGAGCAGTTCTTC	CASSFGLRNEQFF
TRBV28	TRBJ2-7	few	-	TGTGCCAGCAGTCTGACTGGGGCGCGCGAGCAGTACTTC	CASSLTGAREQYF
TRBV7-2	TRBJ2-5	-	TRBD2	TGTGCCAGCAGCTCGAGACTAGCGGGAGCGGAGACCCAGTACTTC	CASSSRLAGAETQYF
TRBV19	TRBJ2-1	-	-	TGTGCCAGTAGTGCACCTTACAACGCCTACAATGAGCAGTTCTTC	CASSAPYNAYNEQFF
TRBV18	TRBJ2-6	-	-	TGTGCCAGCTCACCACTTCCTCTGTCTGGGGCCAACGTCCTGACTTTC	CASSPLPLSGANVLTF
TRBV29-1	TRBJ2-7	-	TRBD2	TGCAGCGGAGAGACTAGCGGCTACGAGCAGTACTTC	CSGETSGYEQYF
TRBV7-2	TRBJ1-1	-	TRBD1	TGTGCCAGCAGCCCTTCCCAAAGGGGGCTGACAGCTGAAGCTTTCTTT	CASSPSQRGLTAEAFF
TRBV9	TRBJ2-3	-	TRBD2	TGTGCCAGCAGCTTGGGGGGGAAAGATACGCAGTATTTT	CASSLGGKDTQYF
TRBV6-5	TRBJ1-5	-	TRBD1	TGTGCCAGCAGTGATCCAGGGGGGTTTCAGCCCCAGCATTTT	CASSDPGGFQPQHF
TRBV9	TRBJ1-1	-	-	TGTGCCAGCAGCTTTACAGGGAGGGGATATACTGAAGCTTTCTTT	CASSFTGRGYTEAFF
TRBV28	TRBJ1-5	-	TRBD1	TGTGCCAGCAGTTTTTTGAGGGGGCCGGTGCACAATCAGCCCCAGCATTTT	CASSFLRGPVHNQPQHF
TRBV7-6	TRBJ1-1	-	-	TGTGCCAGCAGCTTAATACGGGGGGCCACCAACACTGAAGCTTTCTTT	CASSLIRGATNTEAFF
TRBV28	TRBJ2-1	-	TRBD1	TGTGCCAGCAGTTTATCAGGGGGTGGTAGGAATGAGCAGTTCTTC	CASSLSGGGRNEQFF
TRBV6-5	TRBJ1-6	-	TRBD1	TGTGCCACCCGGACAGGGGGTAGTAGTTCACCCCTCCACTTT	CATRTGGSSSPLHF
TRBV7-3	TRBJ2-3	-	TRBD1	TGTGCCAGCAGCCTTCGGGACAGCGAAGATACGCAGTATTTT	CASSLRDSEDTQYF
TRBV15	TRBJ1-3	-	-	TGTGCCACCAGCAGAGATGCGGGACCTTCTGGAAACACCATATATTTT	CATSRDAGPSGNTIYF
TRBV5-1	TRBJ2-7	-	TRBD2	TGCGCCAGCAGCCCGGGACTAGCGGGGATCTACGAGCAGTACTTC	CASSPGLAGIYEQYF
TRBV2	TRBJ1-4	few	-	TGTGCCAGCACCTCAGGGGAAAAACTGTTTTTT	CASTSGEKLFF
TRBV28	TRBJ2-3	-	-	TGTGCCAGCAGTGGGGCTGATAGGGGTGGCACAGATACGCAGTATTTT	CASSGADRGGTDTQYF
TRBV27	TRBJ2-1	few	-	TGTGCCAGCAGACCGAGTGCTAGCTTTACTGGGCAGTTCTTC	CASRPSASFTGQFF
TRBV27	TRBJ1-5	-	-	TGTGCCAGCAGGTACGGAGGGGCTGGCGATCAGCCCCAGCATTTT	CASRYGGAGDQPQHF
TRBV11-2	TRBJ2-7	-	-	TGTGCCAGCAGGCCCCAGGGACTCTTAAGGGGGGGTTGGTACTTC	CASRPQGLLRGGWYF
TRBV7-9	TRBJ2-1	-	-	TGTGCCAGCAGCTCTATCAACAATGAGCAGTTCTTC	CASSSINNEQFF
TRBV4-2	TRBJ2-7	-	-	TGTGCCAGCAGCCAACCGGCCCAGGGCGGGGAGGCCTCCTACGAGCAGTACTTC	CASSQPAQGGEASYEQYF
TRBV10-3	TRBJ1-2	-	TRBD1	TGTGCCTCCGAGGACAGGGGGAATGGCTACACCTTC	CASEDRGNGYTF
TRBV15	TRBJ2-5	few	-	TGTGCCACCAGCATGGGGGCATGGGAGACCCAGTACTTC	CATSMGAWETQYF
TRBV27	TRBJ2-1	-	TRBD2	TGTGCCAGCAGTTTCTCCTCAAATAGCGGGAGTGGGTACAATGAGCAGTTCTTC	CASSFSSNSGSGYNEQFF
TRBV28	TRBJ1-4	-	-	TGTGCCAGCGGACAGCCTCGCACTAATGAAAAACTGTTTTTT	CASGQPRTNEKLFF
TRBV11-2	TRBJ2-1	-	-	TGTGCCAGCAGCACTTACAATGAGCAGTTCTTC	CASSTYNEQFF
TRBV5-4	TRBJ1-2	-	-	TGTGCCAGCAGCTTAAAGGACTTGGGTGGCTACACCTTC	CASSLKDLGGYTF
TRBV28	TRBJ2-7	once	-	TGTGCCAGCAGTTTCGGAGGGCTCGAGCAGTACTTC	CASSFGGLEQYF